The 13 T cell receptor beta chains below come from one sample, sequenced in a study of blood T cells in healthy people across ages. Using a J-beta primer mix together with a sample-barcoded 5' primer, a second PCR was run for roughly 7 to 11 cycles. MiXCR, applied by TCRdb to the 5' RACE reads, yields one record per CDR3 protein. The sample holds under 1,000,000 distinct CDR3 sequences, roughly 46% seen once. The source material was blood. These TCRs come from an elderly man in good health.

The chain combines TRBV5-1 with TRBJ2-1; D perhaps matches TRBD1 (5 bases). Germline CDR1 and CDR2: SGHRS and YFSETQ. This CDR3 is 16 amino acids long. V lost 0 bases, J lost 2 bases, and 12 bases lay in between. In DNA, the CDR3 is TGCGCCAGCAGCTTGGTGCCAGGACAAACCTACAATGAGCAGTTCTTC. Residues: CASSLVPGQTYNEQFF.

This chain joins TRBV7-6 and TRBJ2-5; 9 bases map to TRBD2. CDR1 SGHVS and CDR2 FNYEAQ come from the germline V gene. The CDR3 contains 17 residues. Trimming removed 1 base from V and 11 bases from J; junction bases left unmatched: 17. CDR3 region: CASSLGGASGIGGRQYF. CDR3 in DNA: TGTGCCAGCAGCTTAGGGGGGGCTAGCGGGATTGGTGGACGGCAGTACTTC.

This clonotype was seen a handful of times. This chain uses TRBV20-1 with TRBJ2-7, with a weak D call TRBD2 (6 bases). CDR1 and CDR2 (germline): DFQATT, SNEGSKA (reference sequence). This CDR3 spans 15 amino acids. The V end lost 2 bases, the J end lost 1 base, and 15 bases lay between the germline ends. The CDR3 nucleotides read TGCAGTGCTAGAACCGGGACTCAAGAGTCCTACGAGCAGTACTTC. Its protein product is CSARTGTQESYEQYF.

Ten or more counts support this clonotype. The chain links TRBV14 to TRBJ2-5, with 10 bases fitting TRBD2. Trimming took 4 bases from V and 4 from J; bases not matched to a gene: 9. This CDR3 region has 16 residues. Per the germline V gene, CDR1 is SGHDN and CDR2 is FVKESK. The CDR3 here is CASSPPTASGRETQYF. The CDR3 DNA reads TGTGCCAGCAGCCCACCTACCGCTAGCGGGAGAGAGACCCAGTACTTC.

This clonotype has more than one count but fewer than ten. This sequence joins TRBV28 and TRBJ2-5, with 7 bases matching TRBD1. CDR3 length: 15 residues. The germline CDR1 and CDR2 sequences are MDHEN and SYDVKM. V was clipped by 3 bases and J by 2 bases; unmatched bases: 6. CDR3 protein: CASSFAGTAQETQYF. The DNA for the CDR3 is TGTGCCAGCAGTTTCGCCGGGACAGCTCAAGAGACCCAGTACTTC.

The chain links TRBV5-1 to TRBJ1-2; maybe TRBD1 (6 bases). Looked up from germline, CDR1 is SGHRS and CDR2 is YFSETQ. This CDR3 contains 14 residues. The germline V and J ends were trimmed by 4 bases and 4 bases, with 14 bases remaining between them. CDR3: CASSVGQSGYGYTF. CDR3 DNA: TGCGCCAGCAGCGTGGGACAATCGGGCTATGGCTACACCTTC.

CDR3 in amino acids: CSAPSGGQIYGYTF. DNA for the CDR3: TGCAGTGCTCCCAGCGGGGGGCAGATCTATGGCTACACCTTC. This chain links TRBV20-1 with TRBJ1-2, with D tentatively TRBD1 (6 bases). Trimming stripped 5 bases from V and 4 bases from J, with 17 bases between. The CDR3 runs 14 residues. Germline V gene data show CDR1 as DFQATT and CDR2 as SNEGSKA (reference sequence).

The chain couples TRBV6-5 to TRBJ2-5; weak D call: TRBD2 (5 bases). Deletions cut 6 bases from V and 0 bases from J, with 14 bases between. Germline assignment: CDR1 MNHEY and CDR2 SVGAGI. The CDR3 spans 15 residues. This CDR3 reads CASSHNTGNQETQYF. The CDR3 bases are TGTGCCAGCAGCCATAACACGGGGAACCAAGAGACCCAGTACTTC.

This chain uses TRBV19 with TRBJ2-5; maybe TRBD1 (5 bases). V lost 5 bases and J 2 bases, leaving 12 bases between the germline ends. The CDR3 sequence is 14 residues long. CDR1 and CDR2 (germline): LNHDA, SQIVND (reference sequence). CDR3 DNA sequence: TGTGCCAGTAGTCCCCCGAGGACACAAGAGACCCAGTACTTC. Protein sequence: CASSPPRTQETQYF.

This clonotype has at least ten counts. This sequence joins TRBV29-1 and TRBJ2-1; D is perhaps TRBD1 or TRBD2 (5 bases each). In germline, CDR1 is SQVTM, CDR2 ANQGSEA. Trimming pared 7 bases from V and 2 bases from J, leaving 12 bases between. The CDR3 is 13 amino acids. The CDR3 loop reads CSAGTRTYNEQFF. CDR3 bases: TGCAGCGCCGGGACGCGAACCTACAATGAGCAGTTCTTC.

V gene TRBV7-9 combines with J gene TRBJ2-7, with D tentatively TRBD2 (6 bases). Trimming pared 2 bases from V and 2 bases from J, leaving 10 bases between. Germline-derived CDR1 and CDR2 are SEHNR and FQNEAQ (reference sequence). The CDR3 has 14 residues. The CDR3 loop reads CASSLKLATYEQYF. CDR3 nucleotide sequence: TGTGCCAGCAGCTTAAAACTAGCTACCTACGAGCAGTACTTC.

This chain connects TRBV7-2 to TRBJ1-2; a weak D match, TRBD1 (5 bases). V dropped 6 bases and J dropped 8 bases, with 16 bases sitting between them. Germline V lookup: CDR1 SGHTA, CDR2 FQGNSA. This CDR3 region has 13 residues. This chain's CDR3 is CASRLGQARGYTF. The CDR3 DNA follows: TGTGCCAGCAGACTGGGGCAGGCTCGGGGCTACACCTTC.

The gene calls are TRBV27 and TRBJ2-1, with 10 bases matching TRBD2. CDR1 and CDR2 (germline): MNHEY, SMNVEV (reference sequence). CDR3 length: 16 residues. V was clipped by 5 bases and J by 4 bases; unmatched bases: 8. CDR3 bases: TGTGCCAGCAGTACCATACTAGCGGGAATTTACAATGAGCAGTTCTTC. The encoded protein is CASSTILAGIYNEQFF.